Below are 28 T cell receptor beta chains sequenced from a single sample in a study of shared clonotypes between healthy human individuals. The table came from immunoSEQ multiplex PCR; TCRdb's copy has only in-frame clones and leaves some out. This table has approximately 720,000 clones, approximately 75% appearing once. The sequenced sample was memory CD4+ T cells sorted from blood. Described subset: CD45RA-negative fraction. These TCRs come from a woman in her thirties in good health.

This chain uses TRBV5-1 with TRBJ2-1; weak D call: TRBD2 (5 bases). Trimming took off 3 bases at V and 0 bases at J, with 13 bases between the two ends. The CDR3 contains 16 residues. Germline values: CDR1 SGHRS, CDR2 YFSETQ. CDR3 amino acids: CASSYYGGSSYNEQFF. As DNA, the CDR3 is TGCGCCAGCAGCTATTACGGAGGTAGCTCCTACAATGAGCAGTTCTTC.

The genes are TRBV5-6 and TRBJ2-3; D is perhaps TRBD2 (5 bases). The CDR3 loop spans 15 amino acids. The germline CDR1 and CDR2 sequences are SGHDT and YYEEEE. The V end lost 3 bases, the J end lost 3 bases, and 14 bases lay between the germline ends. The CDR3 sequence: CASSSTGEWTDTQYF. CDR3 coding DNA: TGTGCCAGCAGCTCCACCGGGGAATGGACAGATACGCAGTATTTT.

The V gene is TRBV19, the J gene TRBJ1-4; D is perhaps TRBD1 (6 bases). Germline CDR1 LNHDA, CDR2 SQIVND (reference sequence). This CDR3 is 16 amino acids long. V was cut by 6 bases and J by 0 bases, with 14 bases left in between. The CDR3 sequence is CASSRSGTTTNEKLFF. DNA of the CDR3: TGTGCCAGTAGCCGGTCCGGGACAACAACTAATGAAAAACTGTTTTTT.

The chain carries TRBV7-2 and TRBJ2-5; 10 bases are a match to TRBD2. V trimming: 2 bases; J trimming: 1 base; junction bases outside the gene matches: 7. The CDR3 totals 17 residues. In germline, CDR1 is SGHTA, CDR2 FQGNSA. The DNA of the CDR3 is TGTGCCAGCAGCTTAACGTTAGCGGGAGGAGTCCAAGAGACCCAGTACTTC. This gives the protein CASSLTLAGGVQETQYF.

CDR3 in amino acids: CASSYGGRGTEAFF. As DNA, the CDR3 is TGTGCCAGCAGTTATGGGGGGCGAGGAACTGAAGCTTTCTTT. This rearrangement joins TRBV6-6 to TRBJ1-1; TRBD1 is a possible D gene (6 bases). The CDR3 covers 14 residues. The germline V gene has CDR1 MNHNY and CDR2 SVGAGI (reference sequence). Trimming cost V 3 bases and J 5 bases, with 13 bases left between them.

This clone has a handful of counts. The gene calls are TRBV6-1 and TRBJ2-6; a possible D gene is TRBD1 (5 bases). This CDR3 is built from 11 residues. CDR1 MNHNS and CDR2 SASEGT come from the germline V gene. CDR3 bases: TGTGCAGGGGCCGGGGCCAACGTCCTGACTTTC. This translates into CAGAGANVLTF.

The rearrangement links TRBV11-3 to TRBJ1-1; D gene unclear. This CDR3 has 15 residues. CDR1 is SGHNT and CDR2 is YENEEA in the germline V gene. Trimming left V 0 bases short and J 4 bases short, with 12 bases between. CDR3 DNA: TGTGCCAGCAGCTTAGAGGCCAGGTTTTCCACTGAAGCTTTCTTT. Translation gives CASSLEARFSTEAFF.

CDR3 bases: TGTGCCAGCAGCTTAGCTGGGAATACTGAAGCTTTCTTT. Residues: CASSLAGNTEAFF. The chain carries TRBV11-1 and TRBJ1-1; no definite D call. The germline CDR1 and CDR2 sequences are SGHAT and FQDESV (reference sequence). This CDR3 comprises 13 residues. V was trimmed by 0 bases and J by 5 bases, leaving 7 bases between them.

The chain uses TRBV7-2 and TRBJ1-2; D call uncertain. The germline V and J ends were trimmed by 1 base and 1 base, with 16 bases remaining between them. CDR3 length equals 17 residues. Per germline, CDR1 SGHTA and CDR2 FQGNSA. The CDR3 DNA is TGTGCCAGCAGCTTAGTTGTTTCGTCGGAGTTTAACTATGGCTACACCTTC. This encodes CASSLVVSSEFNYGYTF.

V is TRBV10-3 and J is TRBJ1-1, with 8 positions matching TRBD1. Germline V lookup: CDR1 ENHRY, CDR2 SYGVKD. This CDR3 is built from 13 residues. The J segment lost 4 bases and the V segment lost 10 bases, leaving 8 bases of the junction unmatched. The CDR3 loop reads CATTGAAGTEAFF. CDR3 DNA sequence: TGTGCCACGACAGGGGCGGCGGGCACTGAAGCTTTCTTT.

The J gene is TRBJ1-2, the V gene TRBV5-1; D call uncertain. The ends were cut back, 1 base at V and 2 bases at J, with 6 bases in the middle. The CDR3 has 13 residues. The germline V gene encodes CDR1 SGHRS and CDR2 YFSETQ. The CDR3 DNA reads TGCGCCAGCAGCTTGACAACAAACTATGGCTACACCTTC. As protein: CASSLTTNYGYTF.

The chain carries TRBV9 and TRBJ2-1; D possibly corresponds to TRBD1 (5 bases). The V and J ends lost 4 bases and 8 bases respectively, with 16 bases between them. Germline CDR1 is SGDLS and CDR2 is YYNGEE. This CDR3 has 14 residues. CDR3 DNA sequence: TGTGCCAGCAGCCCCTCATGGGGCTCGGATGAGCAGTTCTTC. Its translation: CASSPSWGSDEQFF.

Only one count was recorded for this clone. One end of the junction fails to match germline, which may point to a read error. CDR3 protein: CASSRGTSGVPEQYF. CDR3 DNA sequence: TGTGCCAGCAGCCGAGGGACTAGCGGAGTACCCGAGCAGTACTTC. The gene calls are TRBV4-1 and TRBJ2-7; 11 bases line up with TRBD2. Germline lookup yields CDR1 MGHRA and CDR2 YSYEKL. The CDR3 runs to 15 residues.

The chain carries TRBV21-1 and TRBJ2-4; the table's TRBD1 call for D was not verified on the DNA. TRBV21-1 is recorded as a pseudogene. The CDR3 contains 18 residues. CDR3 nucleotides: TGTGCCAGCAGCAAAGGGTTGGGACAGGGCCTAGCCAAAAACATTCAGTACTTC. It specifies CASSKGLGQGLAKNIQYF.

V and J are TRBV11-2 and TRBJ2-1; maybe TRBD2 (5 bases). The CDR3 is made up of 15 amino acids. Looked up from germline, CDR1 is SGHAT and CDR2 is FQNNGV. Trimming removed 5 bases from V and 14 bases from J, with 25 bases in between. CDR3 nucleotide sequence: TGTGCCAGCAGCCTGGGTTTCGCCGGGATAATGAGGGAGTTCTTC. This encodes CASSLGFAGIMREFF.

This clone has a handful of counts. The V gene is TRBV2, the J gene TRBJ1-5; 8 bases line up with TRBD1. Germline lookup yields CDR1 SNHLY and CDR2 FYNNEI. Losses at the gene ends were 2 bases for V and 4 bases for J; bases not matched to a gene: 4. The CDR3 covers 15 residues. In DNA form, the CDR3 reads TGTGCCAGCAGTGAATTCTACAGGGGGAATCAGCCCCAGCATTTT. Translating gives CASSEFYRGNQPQHF.

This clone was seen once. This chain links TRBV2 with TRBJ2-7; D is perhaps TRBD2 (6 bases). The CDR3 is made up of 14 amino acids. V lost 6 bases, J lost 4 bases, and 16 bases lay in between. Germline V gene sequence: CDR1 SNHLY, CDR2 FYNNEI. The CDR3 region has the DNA TGTGCCAGCAGGGAGGGAACTTCATATTACGAGCAGTACTTC. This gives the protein CASREGTSYYEQYF.

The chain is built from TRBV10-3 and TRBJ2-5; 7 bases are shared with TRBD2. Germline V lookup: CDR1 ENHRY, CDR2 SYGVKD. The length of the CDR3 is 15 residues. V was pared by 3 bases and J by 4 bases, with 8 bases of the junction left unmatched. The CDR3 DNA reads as TGTGCCATCAGTGACGGGGGAGGGCCAGGAGAGACCCAGTACTTC. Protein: CAISDGGGPGETQYF.

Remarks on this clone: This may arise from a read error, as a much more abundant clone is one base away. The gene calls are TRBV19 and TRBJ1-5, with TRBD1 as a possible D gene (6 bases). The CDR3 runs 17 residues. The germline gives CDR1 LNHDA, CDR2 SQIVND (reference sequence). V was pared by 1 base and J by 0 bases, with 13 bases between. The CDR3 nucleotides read TGTGCCAGTAGTATAGCCGGGGGGCTCTATAGCAATCAGCCCCAGCATTTT. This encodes CASSIAGGLYSNQPQHF.

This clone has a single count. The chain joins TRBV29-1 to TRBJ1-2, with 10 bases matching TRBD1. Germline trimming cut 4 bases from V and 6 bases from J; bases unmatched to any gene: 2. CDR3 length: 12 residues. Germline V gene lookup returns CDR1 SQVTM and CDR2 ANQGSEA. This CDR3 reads CSVAGQGHGYTF. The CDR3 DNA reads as TGCAGCGTTGCGGGACAGGGGCATGGCTACACCTTC. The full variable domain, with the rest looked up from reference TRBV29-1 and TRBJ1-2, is SAVISQKPSRDICQRGTSLTIQCQVDSQVTMMFWYRQQPGQSLTLIATANQGSEATYESGFVIDKFPISRPNLTFSTLTVSNMSPEDSSIYLCSVAGQGHGYTFGSGTRLTVV.

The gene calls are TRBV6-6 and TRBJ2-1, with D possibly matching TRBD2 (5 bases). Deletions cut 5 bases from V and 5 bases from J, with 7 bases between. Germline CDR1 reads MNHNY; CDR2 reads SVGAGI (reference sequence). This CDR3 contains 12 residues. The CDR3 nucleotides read TGTGCCAGCAGTCCGGGGAACAATGAGCAGTTCTTC. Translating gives CASSPGNNEQFF.

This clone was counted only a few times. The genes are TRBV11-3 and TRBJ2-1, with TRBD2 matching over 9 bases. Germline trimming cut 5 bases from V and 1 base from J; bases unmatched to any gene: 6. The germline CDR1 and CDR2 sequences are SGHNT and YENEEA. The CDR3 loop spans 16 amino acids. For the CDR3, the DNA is TGTGCCAGCAGCGTTGCGGGAGGGGGGTCCTACAATGAGCAGTTCTTC. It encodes CASSVAGGGSYNEQFF.

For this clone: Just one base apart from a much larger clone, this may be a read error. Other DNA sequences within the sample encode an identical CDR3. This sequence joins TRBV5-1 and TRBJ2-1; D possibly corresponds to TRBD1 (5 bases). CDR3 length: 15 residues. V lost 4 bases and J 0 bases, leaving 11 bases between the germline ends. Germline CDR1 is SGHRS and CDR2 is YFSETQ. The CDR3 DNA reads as TGCGCCAGCAGCCCCGACAGCAGCTCCTACAATGAGCAGTTCTTC. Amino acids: CASSPDSSSYNEQFF.

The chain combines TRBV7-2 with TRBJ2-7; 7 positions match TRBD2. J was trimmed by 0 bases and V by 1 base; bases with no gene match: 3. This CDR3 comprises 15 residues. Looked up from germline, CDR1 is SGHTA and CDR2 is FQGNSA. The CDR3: CASSLGAGRSYEQYF. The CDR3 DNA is TGTGCCAGCAGCTTAGGAGCGGGACGCTCCTACGAGCAGTACTTC.

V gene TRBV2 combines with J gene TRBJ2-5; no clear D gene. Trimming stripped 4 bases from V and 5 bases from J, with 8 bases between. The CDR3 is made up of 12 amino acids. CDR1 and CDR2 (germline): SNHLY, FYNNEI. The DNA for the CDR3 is TGTGCCAGCAGTGGTAGTTGGGAGACCCAGTACTTC. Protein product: CASSGSWETQYF.

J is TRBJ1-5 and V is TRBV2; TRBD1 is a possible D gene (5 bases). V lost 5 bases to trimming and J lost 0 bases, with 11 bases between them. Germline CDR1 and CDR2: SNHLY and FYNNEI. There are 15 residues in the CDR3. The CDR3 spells CASSYDRYSNQPQHF. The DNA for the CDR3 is TGTGCCAGCAGTTATGACAGATATAGCAATCAGCCCCAGCATTTT.

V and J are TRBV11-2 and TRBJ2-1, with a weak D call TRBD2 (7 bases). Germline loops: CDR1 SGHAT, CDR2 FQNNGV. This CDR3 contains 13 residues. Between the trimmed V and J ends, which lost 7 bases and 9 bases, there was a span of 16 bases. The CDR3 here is CASNRDYRSEQFF. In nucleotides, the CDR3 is TGTGCCAGCAACAGGGACTACAGGAGTGAGCAGTTCTTC.

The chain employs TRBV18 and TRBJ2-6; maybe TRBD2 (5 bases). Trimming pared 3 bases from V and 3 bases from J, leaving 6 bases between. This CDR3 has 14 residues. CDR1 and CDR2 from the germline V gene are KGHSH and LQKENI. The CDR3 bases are TGTGCCAGCTCACCTGAGGGTGGGGCCAACGTCCTGACTTTC. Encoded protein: CASSPEGGANVLTF.